This T cell receptor beta chain came from a study of CD8 T cells in ankylosing spondylitis. Germline CDR1 reads SGHAT; CDR2 reads FQDESV (reference sequence). Trimming removed 2 bases from V and 1 base from J, with 21 bases in between. This CDR3 is built from 19 residues. Concerning this clonotype: It may be a read error: a sequence one base away is much more abundant.

TCRdb reanalysed the 5' RACE reads using MiXCR and keeps one entry per CDR3 protein. The sample records fewer than 250,000 distinct CDR3 sequences, approximately 10% being singletons. The sample taken for sequencing was blood, either unsorted or a sorted T cell fraction (not recorded which). V is TRBV11-1 and J is TRBJ2-1; D is perhaps TRBD2 (5 bases). The origin of this receptor is a male donor with ankylosing spondylitis or in good health (not recorded which). The CDR3 sequence is CASSLSLVGAVGSYNEQFF. CDR3 sequence (DNA): TGTGCCAGCAGCTTAAGTCTAGTGGGAGCGGTGGGGTCCTACAATGAGCAGTTCTTC. The variable domain in full, completed from reference TRBV11-1 and TRBJ2-1, reads EAEVAQSPRYKITEKSQAVAFWCDPISGHATLYWYRQILGQGPELLVQFQDESVVDDSQLPKDRFSAERLKGVDSTLKIQPAELGDSAMYLCASSLSLVGAVGSYNEQFFGPGTRLTVL.